The rows below give T cell receptor beta chains drawn from one sample of a study of vaccination and CD4 T cells after COVID-19. Their antigen targets remain unknown. TCRdb independently ran MiXCR on the PCR reads; one entry per CDR3 protein. The data contain under 7,500 distinct CDR3 sequences, roughly two fifths of them singletons. Sequencing used CD4+ T cells from blood, cultured in vitro. The receptor set was obtained from a human donor in good health. CDR3s include the opening cysteine and the closing phenylalanine or tryptophan. The D gene is left open where the match is weak. Not all rows give a size; the values are once, few, many and, for expanded clones, a class.

clone size	J gene	D gene	V gene	CDR3 protein	CDR3 DNA
few	TRBJ1-1	TRBD1	TRBV6-1	CASSTGGSSQAFF	TGTGCCAGCTCCACAGGGGGCAGTTCGCAGGCTTTCTTT
NA	TRBJ2-3	NA	TRBV6-5	CASSSGDKTDTQYF	TGTGCCAGCAGTTCCGGTGACAAAACAGATACGCAGTATTTT
few	TRBJ1-2	TRBD1	TRBV5-1	CASRPGQGESYGYTF	TGCGCCAGCAGGCCAGGACAGGGGGAGTCCTATGGCTACACCTTC
few	TRBJ2-3	NA	TRBV7-9	CASSRGDTGGTDTQYF	TGTGCCAGCAGCCGAGGGGACACCGGGGGCACAGATACGCAGTATTTT
once	TRBJ2-1	TRBD2	TRBV19	CASSRQRTSGSNEQFF	TGTGCCAGTAGTCGACAGAGGACTAGCGGGAGCAATGAGCAGTTCTTC
NA	TRBJ1-3	NA	TRBV7-9	CASSLATTWVGNTIYF	TGTGCCAGCAGCTTAGCCACGACGTGGGTTGGAAACACCATATATTTT
few	TRBJ2-5	TRBD2	TRBV23-1	CASSRQMGGLAGGSETQYF	TGCGCCAGCAGTCGCCAAATGGGGGGACTAGCGGGAGGGTCAGAGACCCAGTACTTC
few	TRBJ2-2	NA	TRBV6-1	CASLRGAGELFF	TGTGCCAGCCTAAGGGGCGCCGGGGAGCTGTTTTTT
NA	TRBJ1-1	NA	TRBV20-1	CSAYPVGNTEAFF	TGCAGTGCCTACCCCGTCGGAAACACTGAAGCTTTCTTT
few	TRBJ1-1	TRBD1	TRBV11-2	CASSSGQLNTEAFF	TGTGCCAGCAGCTCGGGACAGCTGAACACTGAAGCTTTCTTT
few	TRBJ1-2	TRBD1	TRBV19	CASSDRAGDNYGYTF	TGTGCCAGTAGCGACAGGGCGGGGGATAACTATGGCTACACCTTC
NA	TRBJ1-6	TRBD1	TRBV28	CASSLDRAWSPLHF	TGTGCCAGCAGTTTGGACAGGGCTTGGTCACCCCTCCACTTT
few	TRBJ2-4	NA	TRBV20-1	CSARFGTTLAKNIQYF	TGCAGTGCTAGATTTGGGACAACCTTAGCCAAAAACATTCAGTACTTC
few	TRBJ1-1	NA	TRBV7-9	CAIPRSADLNTEAFF	TGTGCCATCCCTCGTTCGGCAGACTTGAACACTGAAGCTTTCTTT
NA	TRBJ1-1	TRBD1	TRBV30	CAWSVQWSGGGSKAFF	TGTGCCTGGAGTGTACAGTGGTCAGGGGGCGGCTCTAAAGCTTTCTTT
few	TRBJ2-1	TRBD2	TRBV6-1	CASSELAGGYNEQFF	TGTGCCAGCAGTGAACTGGCGGGAGGGTACAATGAGCAGTTCTTC
few	TRBJ2-2	NA	TRBV7-2	CASNEGSGGTGELFF	TGTGCCAGCAACGAGGGGTCCGGGGGCACCGGGGAGCTGTTTTTT
NA	TRBJ1-2	TRBD1	TRBV28	CASSSTGTGDGYTF	TGTGCCAGCAGCTCAACCGGGACAGGGGATGGCTACACCTTC
once	TRBJ1-5	NA	TRBV12-3/TRBV12-4	CASSFSGADQPQHF	TGTGCCAGCAGTTTTTCGGGGGCGGATCAGCCCCAGCATTTT
few	TRBJ1-1	NA	TRBV28	CASSRGVGSFF	TGTGCCAGCAGTCGAGGGGTGGGAAGTTTCTTT
NA	TRBJ1-1	NA	TRBV12-3/TRBV12-4	CASSLFGEAFF	TGTGCCAGCAGTTTGTTTGGTGAAGCTTTCTTT
NA	TRBJ1-2	NA	TRBV29-1	CSVGLSGGYTF	TGCAGCGTTGGACTTAGCGGTGGCTACACCTTC
few	TRBJ2-7	NA	TRBV27	CASSFRANAYEQYF	TGTGCCAGCAGTTTTCGGGCAAACGCGTACGAGCAGTACTTC
few	TRBJ1-5	NA	TRBV12-3/TRBV12-4	CASRGAGNSNQPQHF	TGTGCCAGCAGGGGGGCAGGGAATAGCAATCAGCCCCAGCATTTT
few	TRBJ1-2	NA	TRBV7-7	CASSSSGPNREDGYTF	TGTGCCAGCAGCTCGTCCGGACCTAACCGGGAAGATGGCTACACCTTC
few	TRBJ2-6	NA	TRBV6-5	CASSYSMERGVLGPSGANVLTF	TGTGCCAGCAGTTACTCGATGGAGCGCGGGGTCTTAGGACCCTCTGGGGCCAACGTCCTGACTTTC
NA	TRBJ2-1	TRBD2	TRBV20-1	CSARRLAGVGNEQFF	TGCAGTGCTAGACGGCTAGCGGGAGTCGGTAATGAGCAGTTCTTC
few	TRBJ1-5	NA	TRBV6-4	CASSVEPSNQPQHF	TGTGCCAGCAGTGTCGAACCGAGCAATCAGCCCCAGCATTTT
NA	TRBJ2-4	TRBD2	TRBV5-1	CASTGPGPGGIQYF	TGCGCCAGCACGGGGCCAGGGCCGGGGGGCATTCAGTACTTC
NA	TRBJ2-5	NA	TRBV18	CASSPLEDGTQYF	TGTGCCAGCTCACCCCTGGAAGATGGAACCCAGTACTTC
few	TRBJ2-5	TRBD2	TRBV28	CASSTSGKQETQYF	TGTGCCAGCAGTACAAGCGGGAAACAAGAGACCCAGTACTTC
few	TRBJ2-4	TRBD2	TRBV7-2	CASSATSGKTLAKNIQYF	TGTGCCAGCAGCGCGACTAGCGGGAAGACTTTGGCCAAAAACATTCAGTACTTC
NA	TRBJ2-1	TRBD2	TRBV10-3	CAISTGTSGWNEQFF	TGTGCCATCAGCACCGGGACTAGCGGGTGGAATGAGCAGTTCTTC
NA	TRBJ1-5	TRBD1	TRBV6-1	CASSTRHTGGSQPQHF	TGTGCCAGCAGCACAAGACACACAGGGGGTAGTCAGCCCCAGCATTTT
once	TRBJ1-4	TRBD1	TRBV30	CAWRSRDRLDEKLFF	TGTGCCTGGAGATCAAGGGACAGGCTAGACGAAAAACTGTTTTTT
NA	TRBJ1-5	TRBD1	TRBV28	CASRRDRLGNQPQHF	TGTGCCAGCAGAAGGGACAGGCTGGGTAACCAGCCCCAGCATTTT
NA	TRBJ1-6	NA	TRBV2	CASTDRLNSPLHF	TGTGCCAGCACCGACAGACTAAATTCACCCCTCCACTTT
NA	TRBJ1-4	TRBD1	TRBV28	CASSSTGVHEKLFF	TGTGCCAGCAGTTCGACAGGGGTGCATGAAAAACTGTTTTTT
few	TRBJ2-3	NA	TRBV27	CASTRGRSTDTQYF	TGTGCCAGCACGAGGGGCAGGAGCACAGATACGCAGTATTTT
NA	TRBJ2-3	TRBD2	TRBV7-6	CASELAGGGSDTQYF	TGTGCCAGCGAGCTAGCGGGAGGGGGGTCAGATACGCAGTATTTT